This T cell receptor (beta chain) was recovered during a study of technical replicates of blood from several donors. Clones were sequenced by immunoSEQ multiplex PCR, and TCRdb holds only the in-frame ones, with some missing. The table includes roughly 61,000 clones, roughly 97% detected once. Input material: T cells isolated from PBMCs. The sequence came from a human donor in good health.

The CDR3 here is CAWGTNYNEQFF. CDR3 in DNA: TGTGCCTGGGGGACAAACTACAATGAGCAGTTCTTC. This sequence joins TRBV30 and TRBJ2-1; TRBD1 might be the D (6 bases). Germline assignment: CDR1 GTSNPN and CDR2 SVGIG (reference sequence). CDR3 length: 12 amino acids. Trimming took 5 bases from V and 3 from J, leaving 8 bases between them.